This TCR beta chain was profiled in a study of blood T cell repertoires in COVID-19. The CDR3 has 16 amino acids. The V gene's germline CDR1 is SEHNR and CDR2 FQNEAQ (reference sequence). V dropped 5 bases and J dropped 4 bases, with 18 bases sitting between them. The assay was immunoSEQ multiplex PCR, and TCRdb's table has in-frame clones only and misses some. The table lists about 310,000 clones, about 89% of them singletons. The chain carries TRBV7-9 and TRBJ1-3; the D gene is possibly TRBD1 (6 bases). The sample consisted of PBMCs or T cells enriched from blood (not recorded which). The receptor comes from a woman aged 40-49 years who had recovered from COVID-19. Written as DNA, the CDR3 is TGTGCCAGCAGCCCCGACAGGCCGGGCCGGGGAAACACCATATATTTT. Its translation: CASSPDRPGRGNTIYF.